The clone carrying this T cell receptor beta chain was seen many times. Its antigen is undetermined. V lost 4 bases and J 7 bases, leaving 10 bases between the germline ends. In germline, CDR1 is MNHEY, CDR2 SVGAGI. The CDR3 is 12 amino acids. This sample is drawn from a study of T cells in Graves' hyperthyroidism and ophthalmopathy. On the study more broadly: Upon initial diagnosis and before any treatment, peripheral blood was collected. General study results and limits: Clonotypes that were expanded in thyroid above 0.001 mostly appeared in blood too. The model forecast ophthalmopathy, anticipating it by a median 6.5 months before onset.

Amplification of TCR beta CDR3 regions was performed using RNA transcripts as template. TCR CDR3 regions were first amplified by RT-PCR with HTBI primers. TCRdb reprocessed the multiplex PCR reads via MiXCR and lists one record per CDR3 protein. Of 640,000 or so distinct CDR3 sequences listed, roughly 14% are singletons. The rearrangement joins TRBV6-5 to TRBJ1-1; the D is unclear. The receptor comes from a woman in her 40s with Graves' ophthalmopathy. Sequenced: blood. CDR3 residues: CASSSHADEAFF. CDR3 DNA: TGTGCCAGCAGTTCCCACGCGGATGAAGCTTTCTTT.